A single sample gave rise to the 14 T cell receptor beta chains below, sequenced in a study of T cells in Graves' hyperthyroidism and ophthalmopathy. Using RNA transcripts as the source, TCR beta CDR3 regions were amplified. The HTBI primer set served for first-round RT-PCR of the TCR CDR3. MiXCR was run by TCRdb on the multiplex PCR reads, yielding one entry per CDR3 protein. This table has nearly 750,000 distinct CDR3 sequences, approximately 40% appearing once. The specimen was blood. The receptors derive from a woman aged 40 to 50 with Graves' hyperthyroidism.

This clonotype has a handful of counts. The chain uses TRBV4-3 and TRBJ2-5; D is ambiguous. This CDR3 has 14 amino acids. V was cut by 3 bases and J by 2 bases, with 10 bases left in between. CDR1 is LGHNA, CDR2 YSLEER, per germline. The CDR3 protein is CASSQSRPQETQYF. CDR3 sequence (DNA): TGCGCCAGCAGCCAGTCTCGACCACAAGAGACCCAGTACTTC.

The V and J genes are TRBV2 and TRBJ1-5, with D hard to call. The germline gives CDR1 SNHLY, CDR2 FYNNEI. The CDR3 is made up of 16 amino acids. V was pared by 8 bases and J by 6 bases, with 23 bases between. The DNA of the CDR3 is TGTGCCAGCTCACCTGGCTCAGAGGCTCGGGGTCAGCCCCAGCATTTT. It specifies CASSPGSEARGQPQHF.

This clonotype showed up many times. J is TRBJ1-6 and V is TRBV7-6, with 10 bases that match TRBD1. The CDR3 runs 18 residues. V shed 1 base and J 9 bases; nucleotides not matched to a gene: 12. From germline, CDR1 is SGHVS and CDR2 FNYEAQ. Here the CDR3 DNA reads TGTGCCAGCAGCTTAGAGTTGCAGGAGACAGGGGGCGGTTCACCCCTCCACTTT. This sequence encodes CASSLELQETGGGSPLHF.

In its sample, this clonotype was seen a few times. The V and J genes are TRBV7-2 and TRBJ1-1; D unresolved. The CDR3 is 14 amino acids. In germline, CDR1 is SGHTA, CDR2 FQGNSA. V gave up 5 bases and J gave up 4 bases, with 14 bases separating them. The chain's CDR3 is CASSQPTGSTEAFF. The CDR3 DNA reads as TGTGCCAGCAGCCAGCCAACCGGTAGCACTGAAGCTTTCTTT.

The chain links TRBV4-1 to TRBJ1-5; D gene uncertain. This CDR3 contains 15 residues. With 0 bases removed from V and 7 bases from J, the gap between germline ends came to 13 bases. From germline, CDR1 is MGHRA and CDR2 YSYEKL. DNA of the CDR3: TGCGCCAGCAGCCAAGATGGGTACAGCCTCCAGCCCCAGCATTTT. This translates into CASSQDGYSLQPQHF.

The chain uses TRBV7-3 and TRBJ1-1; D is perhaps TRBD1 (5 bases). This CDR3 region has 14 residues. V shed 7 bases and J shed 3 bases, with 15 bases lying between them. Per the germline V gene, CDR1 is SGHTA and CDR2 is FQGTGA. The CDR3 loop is CASTKGGGDTEAFF. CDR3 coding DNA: TGTGCCAGCACCAAGGGCGGGGGAGACACTGAAGCTTTCTTT.

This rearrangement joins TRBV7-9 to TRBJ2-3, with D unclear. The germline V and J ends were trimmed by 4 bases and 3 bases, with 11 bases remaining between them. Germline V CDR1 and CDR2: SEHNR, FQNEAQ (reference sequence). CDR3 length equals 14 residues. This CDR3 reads CASSSLVQTDTQYF. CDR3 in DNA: TGTGCCAGCAGCTCCCTCGTCCAGACAGATACGCAGTATTTT.

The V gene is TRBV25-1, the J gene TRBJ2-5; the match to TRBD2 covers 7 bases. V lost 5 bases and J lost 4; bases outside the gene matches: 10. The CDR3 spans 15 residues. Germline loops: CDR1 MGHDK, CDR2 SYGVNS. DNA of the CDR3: TGTGCCAGCAGTTGGGGGGGGAGGGGTCGAGAGACCCAGTACTTC. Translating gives CASSWGGRGRETQYF.

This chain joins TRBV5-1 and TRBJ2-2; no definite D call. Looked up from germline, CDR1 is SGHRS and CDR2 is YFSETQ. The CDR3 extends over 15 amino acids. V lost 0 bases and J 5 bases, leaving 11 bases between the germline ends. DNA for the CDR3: TGCGCCAGCAGCTTGGCGCGGCGTCAGACCGGGGAGCTGTTTTTT. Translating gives CASSLARRQTGELFF.

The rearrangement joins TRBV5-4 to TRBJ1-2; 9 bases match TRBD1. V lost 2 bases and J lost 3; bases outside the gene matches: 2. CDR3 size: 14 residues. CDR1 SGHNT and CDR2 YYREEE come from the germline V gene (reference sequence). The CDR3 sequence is CASSFRQGDYGYTF. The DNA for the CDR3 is TGTGCCAGCAGCTTTCGACAGGGGGACTATGGCTACACCTTC.

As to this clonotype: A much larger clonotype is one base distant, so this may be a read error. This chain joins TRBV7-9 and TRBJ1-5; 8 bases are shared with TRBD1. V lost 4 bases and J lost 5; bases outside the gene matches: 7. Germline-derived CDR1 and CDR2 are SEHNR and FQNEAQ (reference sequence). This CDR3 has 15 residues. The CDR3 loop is CASSSGTGLYQPQHF. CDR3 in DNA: TGTGCCAGCAGCTCCGGGACAGGCCTCTATCAGCCCCAGCATTTT.

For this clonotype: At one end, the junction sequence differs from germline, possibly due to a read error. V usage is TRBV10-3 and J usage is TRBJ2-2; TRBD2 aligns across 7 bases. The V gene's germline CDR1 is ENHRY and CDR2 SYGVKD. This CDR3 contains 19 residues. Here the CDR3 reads CASSYPVESGAANTGELFF. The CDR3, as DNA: TGTGCCAGCAGTTACCCCGTCGAGAGCGGGGCAGCGAACACCGGGGAGCTGTTTTTT.

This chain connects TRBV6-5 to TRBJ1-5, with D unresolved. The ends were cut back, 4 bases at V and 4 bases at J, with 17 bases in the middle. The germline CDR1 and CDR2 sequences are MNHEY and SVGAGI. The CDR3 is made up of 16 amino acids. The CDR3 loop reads CASSFKSWAGNQPQHF. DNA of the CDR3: TGTGCCAGCAGTTTCAAAAGTTGGGCAGGAAATCAGCCCCAGCATTTT.

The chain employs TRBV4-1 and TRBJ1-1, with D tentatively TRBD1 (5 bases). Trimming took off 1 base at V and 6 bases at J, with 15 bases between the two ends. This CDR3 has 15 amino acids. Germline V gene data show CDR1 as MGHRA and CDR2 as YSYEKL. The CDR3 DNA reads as TGCGCCAGCAGCCAAGGGAGCGGGGGTATACCTGAAGCTTTCTTT. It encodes CASSQGSGGIPEAFF.